This T cell receptor beta chain emerged from a study of T cell responses to AZD1222 COVID-19 vaccine. Notes on the study in general: White British ancestry dominated among donors, who included more females, and clonal diversity was possibly underestimated. Receipt of two AZD1222 doses was followed by a rise in Spike-specific TCR breadth and depth. After the peak T cell response, and only then, were repertoires sampled.

Trimming stripped 7 bases from V and 1 base from J, with 11 bases between. The germline CDR1 and CDR2 sequences are KGHDR and SFDVKD. This CDR3 spans 14 amino acids. Comments on this clone: Antigen specificity is unknown.

TCRdb keeps only in-frame clones here, not all; method: immunoSEQ multiplex PCR. Here the sample spans 95,000 to 150,000 clones, 85% to 90% being singletons. The specimen was peripheral blood, collected on day 0 of AZD1222 vaccination. The chain uses TRBV24-1 and TRBJ2-3; tentative D call: TRBD2 (6 bases). This TCR was recovered from an adult in good health. The CDR3 DNA sequence: TGTGCCACCAGCCCGCCTAGCGGCACAGATACGCAGTATTTT. This gives the protein CATSPPSGTDTQYF.